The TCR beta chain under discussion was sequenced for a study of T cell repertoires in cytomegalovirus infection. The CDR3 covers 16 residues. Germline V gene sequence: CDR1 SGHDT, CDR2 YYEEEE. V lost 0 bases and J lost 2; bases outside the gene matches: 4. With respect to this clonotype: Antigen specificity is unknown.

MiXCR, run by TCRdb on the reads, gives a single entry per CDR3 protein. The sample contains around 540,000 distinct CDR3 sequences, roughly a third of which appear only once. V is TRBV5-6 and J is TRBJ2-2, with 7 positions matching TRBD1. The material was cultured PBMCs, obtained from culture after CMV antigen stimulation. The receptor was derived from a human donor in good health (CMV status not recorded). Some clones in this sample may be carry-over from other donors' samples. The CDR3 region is CASSLEQGINTGELFF. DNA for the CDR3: TGTGCCAGCAGCTTGGAACAGGGGATTAACACCGGGGAGCTGTTTTTT.